One TCR beta chain is described in this entry. Its antigen remains unidentified. The data derive from a study of cytomegalovirus exposure and HLA in healthy donors. It was with 60 Vbeta and 13 Jbeta primers that the PCR ran. Produced via immunoSEQ multiplex PCR; TCRdb's table is partial and in-frame only. The table shows approximately 110,000 clones, with roughly three quarters occurring only once. The V gene's germline CDR1 is SGHTA and CDR2 FQGTGA. V lost 0 bases and J lost 4, with 7 bases in between. The CDR3 contains 15 residues. Study-level points and caveats: Among the sequence variants, a highly shared cluster was likely an artifact of sequencing.

Material: PBMCs. This TCR derives from a male donor in good health and CMV-seronegative. The chain couples TRBV7-3 to TRBJ1-6; D ambiguous. The CDR3 sequence is CASSLTGRYNSPLHF. For the CDR3, the DNA is TGTGCCAGCAGCTTAACGGGCAGATATAATTCACCCCTCCACTTT.